This is a list of T cell receptor beta chains from one sample in a study of vaccination and CD4 T cells after COVID-19. TCRdb analysed the PCR reads with MiXCR anew, one entry per CDR3 protein. Of 12,000 to 15,000 distinct CDR3 sequences listed, roughly 73% are singletons. Which antigens these TCRs recognize remains unknown. The specimen was CD4+ T cells from blood, cultured in vitro. The receptors were gathered from a human donor who had recovered from COVID-19. CDR3s include the opening cysteine and the closing phenylalanine or tryptophan. The D gene is left open where the match is weak. Clone size appears in some rows only: once, few, many, or a class for an expanded clone.

v_call,d_call,clone_size,j_call,cdr3_aa,cdr3_nt
TRBV5-4,-,-,TRBJ1-1,CASSLVRPGVRYTEAFF,TGTGCCAGCAGCTTGGTCCGTCCAGGGGTCCGGTACACTGAAGCTTTCTTT
TRBV20-1,-,-,TRBJ1-1,CSASSGLEAFF,TGCAGTGCTAGTTCGGGACTTGAAGCTTTCTTT
TRBV6-1,-,-,TRBJ1-1,CASSTSPYRAMNTEAFF,TGTGCCAGCAGTACATCGCCCTACAGGGCCATGAACACTGAAGCTTTCTTT
TRBV7-9,-,few,TRBJ1-1,CASSLIVGTEAFF,TGTGCCAGCAGCCTTATCGTCGGGACTGAAGCTTTCTTT
TRBV6-1,TRBD1,few,TRBJ1-1,CASRIRIGGNAEAFF,TGTGCCAGCAGGATACGGATAGGGGGCAATGCTGAAGCTTTCTTT
TRBV11-2,-,-,TRBJ2-7,CASSLGQISYEQYF,TGTGCCAGCAGCTTAGGACAGATTTCCTACGAGCAGTACTTC
TRBV7-6,-,-,TRBJ2-5,CASSGGPQETQYF,TGTGCCAGCTCCGGTGGCCCCCAAGAGACCCAGTACTTC
TRBV7-2,TRBD1,-,TRBJ2-2,CASSLQGYTGELFF,TGTGCCAGCAGCCTACAGGGGTACACCGGGGAGCTGTTTTTT
TRBV7-9,TRBD1,-,TRBJ1-5,CASSQGQGVGWSNQPQHF,TGTGCCAGCAGCCAAGGACAGGGCGTGGGATGGAGCAATCAGCCCCAGCATTTT
TRBV24-1,TRBD2,-,TRBJ2-1,CATSGQRAGGLSNEQFF,TGTGCCACCAGTGGACAGAGGGCGGGAGGTTTGAGCAATGAGCAGTTCTTC
TRBV6-4,-,-,TRBJ2-3,CASSDGGVDTQYF,TGTGCCAGCAGTGACGGAGGTGTAGATACGCAGTATTTT
TRBV20-1,-,-,TRBJ1-2,CSARQAGASRGYTF,TGCAGTGCTAGACAGGCAGGGGCCTCAAGGGGCTACACCTTC
TRBV5-1,-,-,TRBJ2-7,CASSLLGQEGEQYF,TGCGCCAGCAGCTTGCTAGGCCAGGAGGGGGAGCAGTACTTC
TRBV7-2,TRBD1,-,TRBJ1-2,CASTVAWQGAGGYTF,TGTGCCAGCACCGTAGCGTGGCAGGGGGCTGGTGGCTACACCTTC
TRBV2,TRBD1,-,TRBJ1-6,CASRGQGVNSPLHF,TGTGCCAGCAGAGGGCAGGGGGTTAATTCACCCCTCCACTTT
TRBV15,-,-,TRBJ2-7,CATSTYGQAVYEQYF,TGTGCCACCAGCACCTATGGGCAGGCGGTCTACGAGCAGTACTTC
TRBV28,-,-,TRBJ1-1,CASNSNRNTEAFF,TGTGCCAGCAATTCCAACAGGAACACTGAAGCTTTCTTT
TRBV6-2/TRBV6-3,-,medium-sized,TRBJ2-7,CASSRAPMAYEQYF,TGTGCCAGCAGTCGGGCACCTATGGCCTACGAGCAGTACTTC
TRBV4-2,TRBD2,-,TRBJ2-3,CASSPSGSSTDTQYF,TGTGCCAGCAGCCCTAGCGGGAGTAGCACAGATACGCAGTATTTT
TRBV7-2,TRBD1,-,TRBJ2-5,CASSSFSGQGTETQYF,TGTGCCAGCAGCTCTTTTTCGGGACAGGGTACGGAGACCCAGTACTTC
TRBV6-5,TRBD1,-,TRBJ2-7,CASSYSGTGRDRQYF,TGTGCCAGCAGTTATTCCGGGACAGGGAGGGATCGGCAGTACTTC
TRBV6-4,-,-,TRBJ2-1,CASSPGPPLYNEQFF,TGTGCCAGCAGCCCGGGACCCCCCCTCTACAATGAGCAGTTCTTC
TRBV2,-,-,TRBJ2-7,CASSALYYEQYF,TGTGCCAGCAGTGCACTATACTACGAGCAGTACTTC
TRBV7-2,-,-,TRBJ1-3,CASSRGGASGNTIYF,TGTGCCAGCAGCCGGGGGGGGGCCTCTGGAAACACCATATATTTT
TRBV24-1,-,few,TRBJ2-4,CATSSTGGNTIQYF,TGTGCCACCAGTAGTACAGGCGGAAATACCATTCAGTACTTC
TRBV6-1,-,-,TRBJ2-5,CASSTQGQLQETQYF,TGTGCCAGCAGTACTCAGGGGCAACTTCAAGAGACCCAGTACTTC
TRBV20-1,-,-,TRBJ1-5,CSAEVGGGNQPQHF,TGCAGTGCAGAGGTGGGTGGCGGCAATCAGCCCCAGCATTTT
TRBV19,-,-,TRBJ1-5,CASRRASSFIGNQPQHF,TGTGCCAGTAGACGGGCCTCAAGCTTTATAGGGAATCAGCCCCAGCATTTT
TRBV5-1,TRBD1,-,TRBJ1-2,CASSLQGDYGYTF,TGCGCCAGCAGCTTGCAGGGGGATTATGGCTACACCTTC
TRBV5-4,-,-,TRBJ1-1,CASTPWAGLDAAFF,TGTGCCAGCACCCCCTGGGCTGGCTTGGACGCAGCTTTCTTT
TRBV20-1,-,-,TRBJ2-7,CSARDSLPLRGYEQYF,TGCAGTGCTAGAGACTCACTTCCTCTACGGGGGTACGAGCAGTACTTC
TRBV20-1,TRBD1,-,TRBJ1-2,CSAPGAGGGYTF,TGCAGTGCGCCCGGGGCAGGGGGCGGCTACACCTTC
TRBV7-2,TRBD2,-,TRBJ2-7,CASSLLLAGGTPYEQYF,TGTGCCAGCAGCTTACTACTAGCGGGAGGTACCCCCTACGAGCAGTACTTC
TRBV19,-,-,TRBJ1-5,CASKSGVQPQHF,TGTGCCAGTAAATCAGGTGTCCAGCCCCAGCATTTT
TRBV27,-,-,TRBJ1-3,CASSNLGPITGANTIYF,TGTGCCAGCAGTAACCTAGGCCCGATTACAGGAGCGAACACCATATATTTT
TRBV10-3,TRBD1,-,TRBJ1-2,CAISRQDRVGYTF,TGTGCCATCAGTCGTCAAGACAGGGTAGGCTACACCTTC
TRBV19,-,-,TRBJ1-5,CQRAGGNQPQHF,TGTCAACGGGCAGGAGGCAATCAGCCCCAGCATTTT
TRBV20-1,-,-,TRBJ1-4,CSASGDWFGDNEKLFF,TGCAGTGCTAGTGGGGATTGGTTCGGGGACAATGAAAAACTGTTTTTT
TRBV7-2,-,-,TRBJ2-5,CASRQGGETQYF,TGTGCCAGCAGACAAGGGGGGGAGACCCAGTACTTC
TRBV6-5,TRBD1,few,TRBJ1-6,CASSYSGGGRGFDSPLHF,TGTGCCAGCAGTTACTCTGGGGGGGGCAGGGGGTTTGATTCACCCCTCCACTTT
TRBV6-5,-,-,TRBJ1-1,CASSYSTGRRGTEAFF,TGTGCCAGCAGTTACTCGACAGGTCGGAGGGGCACTGAAGCTTTCTTT
TRBV27,-,-,TRBJ2-5,CASSPAGRGKETQYF,TGTGCCAGCAGTCCCGCGGGTAGGGGGAAGGAGACCCAGTACTTC
TRBV6-1,TRBD2,-,TRBJ2-1,CASRTISGQSGRLVNEQFF,TGTGCCAGCAGAACGATAAGCGGGCAGAGCGGGAGGTTGGTCAATGAGCAGTTCTTC
TRBV19,TRBD2,once,TRBJ2-1,CASSIGGEDEQFF,TGTGCCAGTAGTATTGGGGGGGAGGATGAGCAGTTCTTC
TRBV7-8,-,-,TRBJ2-2,CASSASRGRAGELFF,TGTGCCAGCAGCGCTTCGCGGGGCCGGGCCGGGGAGCTGTTTTTT
TRBV27,TRBD2,-,TRBJ2-7,CASSLFAGRVSEQYF,TGTGCCAGCAGTTTATTCGCCGGGAGGGTGTCCGAGCAGTACTTC
TRBV20-1,TRBD2,-,TRBJ2-3,CSVNGRTDTQYF,TGCAGTGTAAACGGGAGGACAGATACGCAGTATTTT
TRBV20-1,-,once,TRBJ1-1,CSAGTGWTVGRAFF,TGCAGTGCCGGAACAGGATGGACAGTAGGGAGAGCTTTCTTT
TRBV7-6,-,-,TRBJ2-5,CASSFVRTAQETQYF,TGTGCCAGCAGCTTCGTTAGGACGGCCCAAGAGACCCAGTACTTC